These T cell receptor beta chains were read from a single sample in a study of post-analysis software for immune sequencing data. TCRdb processed the PCR reads anew with MiXCR; each CDR3 protein has one entry. Of about 540,000 distinct CDR3 sequences listed, around 31% are singletons. Specimen: blood. These TCRs come from a girl aged 2 to 17 with multiple sclerosis. The CDR3 runs from the conserved cysteine through the conserved F or W. The order of the fields is clone size, V gene, D gene, J gene, CDR3 protein, CDR3 DNA. A D gene is named only where the DNA matches it firmly. The size of a clone is reported for some rows only, either as once, few or many, or as a class for expanded clones.

clone size: .
V gene: TRBV5-1
D gene: .
J gene: TRBJ1-1
CDR3 protein: CASSLWQQNTEAFF
CDR3 DNA: TGCGCCAGCAGCTTGTGGCAACAGAACACTGAAGCTTTCTTT

clone size: few
V gene: TRBV25-1
D gene: .
J gene: TRBJ2-7
CDR3 protein: CASSEGWGGYEQYF
CDR3 DNA: TGTGCCAGCAGTGAGGGATGGGGCGGATACGAGCAGTACTTC

clone size: few
V gene: TRBV12-3/TRBV12-4
D gene: .
J gene: TRBJ2-5
CDR3 protein: CASSLRVLTGETQYF
CDR3 DNA: TGTGCCAGCAGTTTACGGGTTCTGACTGGGGAGACCCAGTACTTC

clone size: many
V gene: TRBV6-6
D gene: .
J gene: TRBJ2-1
CDR3 protein: CASTPRFGYNEQFF
CDR3 DNA: TGTGCCAGCACCCCCCGGTTTGGGTACAATGAGCAGTTCTTC

clone size: .
V gene: TRBV18
D gene: .
J gene: TRBJ2-7
CDR3 protein: CASSPRRYEQYF
CDR3 DNA: TGTGCCAGCTCACCCCGCAGGTACGAGCAGTACTTC

clone size: few
V gene: TRBV7-6
D gene: TRBD1
J gene: TRBJ2-3
CDR3 protein: CASSRARGQSTDTQYF
CDR3 DNA: TGTGCCAGCAGCCGCGCCAGGGGGCAGAGCACAGATACGCAGTATTTT

clone size: few
V gene: TRBV6-5
D gene: TRBD2
J gene: TRBJ2-5
CDR3 protein: CASSYAGGGQETQYF
CDR3 DNA: TGTGCCAGCAGTTACGCGGGAGGAGGTCAAGAGACCCAGTACTTC

clone size: .
V gene: TRBV12-3/TRBV12-4
D gene: .
J gene: TRBJ2-3
CDR3 protein: CASSQGNLPPDTQYF
CDR3 DNA: TGTGCCAGCAGCCAGGGGAACCTCCCACCAGATACGCAGTATTTT

clone size: .
V gene: TRBV2
D gene: .
J gene: TRBJ1-2
CDR3 protein: CASSESGFYTF
CDR3 DNA: TGTGCCAGCAGTGAATCTGGCTTTTACACCTTC

clone size: .
V gene: TRBV6-2/TRBV6-3
D gene: .
J gene: TRBJ2-1
CDR3 protein: CASGHSRTEQFF
CDR3 DNA: TGTGCCAGCGGACACTCCCGAACTGAGCAGTTCTTC

clone size: few
V gene: TRBV29-1
D gene: .
J gene: TRBJ2-3
CDR3 protein: CSVTGRYTDTQYF
CDR3 DNA: TGCAGCGTTACGGGACGATACACAGATACGCAGTATTTT

clone size: few
V gene: TRBV7-2
D gene: .
J gene: TRBJ1-1
CDR3 protein: CASSLQRFTEAFF
CDR3 DNA: TGTGCCAGCAGCCTCCAGCGGTTCACTGAAGCTTTCTTT

clone size: .
V gene: TRBV7-9
D gene: TRBD1
J gene: TRBJ2-7
CDR3 protein: CASSLSQGVDEQYF
CDR3 DNA: TGTGCCAGCAGCTTATCGCAGGGGGTAGACGAGCAGTACTTC

clone size: .
V gene: TRBV28
D gene: .
J gene: TRBJ2-7
CDR3 protein: CASSTGDSYEQYF
CDR3 DNA: TGTGCCAGCAGTACCGGGGACTCCTACGAGCAGTACTTC

clone size: once
V gene: TRBV20-1
D gene: .
J gene: TRBJ1-1
CDR3 protein: CSALQDKNTEAFF
CDR3 DNA: TGCAGTGCACTTCAGGACAAGAACACTGAAGCTTTCTTT

clone size: .
V gene: TRBV7-9
D gene: TRBD1
J gene: TRBJ1-4
CDR3 protein: CASSAGQGARYEKLFF
CDR3 DNA: TGTGCCAGCAGCGCGGGACAGGGGGCTCGATACGAAAAACTGTTTTTT

clone size: .
V gene: TRBV7-8
D gene: TRBD1
J gene: TRBJ2-3
CDR3 protein: CASSLASYRGVTDTQYF
CDR3 DNA: TGTGCCAGCAGCTTAGCGAGTTACAGGGGTGTGACAGATACGCAGTATTTT

clone size: .
V gene: TRBV2
D gene: .
J gene: TRBJ2-2
CDR3 protein: CASRGDTNTGELFF
CDR3 DNA: TGTGCCAGCAGGGGGGACACGAACACCGGGGAGCTGTTTTTT

clone size: .
V gene: TRBV10-3
D gene: .
J gene: TRBJ2-3
CDR3 protein: CAISDRTELDTQYF
CDR3 DNA: TGTGCCATCAGTGACCGGACAGAGTTAGATACGCAGTATTTT

clone size: .
V gene: TRBV4-1
D gene: .
J gene: TRBJ2-6
CDR3 protein: CASSQVQGPGANVLTF
CDR3 DNA: TGCGCCAGCAGCCAAGTTCAGGGACCCGGGGCCAACGTCCTGACTTTC